These 8 T cell receptor beta chains originate from one sample sequenced in a study of control samples from healthy donors and cancer patients. Only in-frame clones appear in the TCRdb table, and some are missing; sequencing was by immunoSEQ multiplex PCR. The sample shows approximately 170,000 clones, around 90% of them seen only once. The sample consisted of blood. The source is a woman aged 50 to 65 in good health.

This chain uses TRBV18 with TRBJ1-4, with D unclear. Germline lookup yields CDR1 KGHSH and CDR2 LQKENI. The CDR3 runs to 14 residues. V was pared by 6 bases and J by 5 bases, with 13 bases between. The CDR3 DNA sequence: TGTGCCAGCTCCCGCGACGCAGTGAATGAAAAACTGTTTTTT. As protein: CASSRDAVNEKLFF. Full variable domain (remainder filled in from reference TRBV18 and TRBJ1-4): NAGVMQNPRHLVRRRGQEARLRCSPMKGHSHVYWYRQLPEEGLKFMVYLQKENIIDESGMPKERFSAEFPKEGPSILRIQQVVRGDSAAYFCASSRDAVNEKLFFGSGTQLSVL.

This clone was counted between two and nine times. The genes are TRBV29-1 and TRBJ1-5; D gene uncertain. CDR1 and CDR2 (germline): SQVTM, ANQGSEA. The ends were cut back, 4 bases at V and 4 bases at J, with 11 bases in the middle. CDR3 length: 13 amino acids. The CDR3 protein is CSVALSPNQPQHF. The CDR3 DNA follows: TGCAGCGTTGCCCTTTCCCCAAATCAGCCCCAGCATTTT.

The rearrangement joins TRBV25-1 to TRBJ1-4, with 7 bases matching TRBD1. Germline-derived CDR1 and CDR2 are MGHDK and SYGVNS. The CDR3 totals 14 residues. The V and J ends lost 3 bases and 5 bases, in that order; junction bases with no gene match: 3. The CDR3 sequence: CASSDGTENEKLFF. The CDR3 nucleotides read TGTGCCAGCAGTGATGGGACAGAGAATGAAAAACTGTTTTTT.

J is TRBJ2-1 and V is TRBV25-1; D possibly matches TRBD1 or TRBD2 (5 bases each). Germline V gene lookup returns CDR1 MGHDK and CDR2 SYGVNS. CDR3 size: 14 residues. The V gene lost 7 bases and the J gene lost 4 bases, with 14 bases spanning the gap. The CDR3 is CASTPRDAYNEQFF. The CDR3 DNA follows: TGTGCCAGCACCCCCCGGGACGCTTACAATGAGCAGTTCTTC.

The chain joins TRBV18 to TRBJ1-4; TRBD1 is a possible D gene (6 bases). Trimming cost V 2 bases and J 8 bases, with 12 bases left between them. This CDR3 is built from 14 residues. CDR1 and CDR2 (germline): KGHSH, LQKENI. The CDR3 loop reads CASSPTGRGEKLFF. The CDR3 DNA reads as TGTGCCAGCTCACCAACCGGAAGGGGGGAAAAACTGTTTTTT.

The chain uses TRBV6-2 or TRBV6-3 and TRBJ1-1; D might be TRBD1 (6 bases). The CDR3 runs 13 residues. V was clipped by 4 bases and J by 6 bases, with 12 bases between them. Germline CDR1 MNHEY, CDR2 SVGEGT. In DNA, the CDR3 is TGTGCCAGCAGTTTGGGCGGGACATCTGAAGCTTTCTTT. Protein sequence: CASSLGGTSEAFF.

This clone was seen a single time. The V call is TRBV5-4, the J call TRBJ2-7, with D uncertain. V lost 4 bases, J lost 6 bases, and 17 bases lay in between. Germline V lookup: CDR1 SGHNT, CDR2 YYREEE (reference sequence). CDR3 length: 14 amino acids. DNA for the CDR3: TGTGCCAGCAGCGGCGGAGAGCTAAGGCGCGAGCAGTACTTC. It translates to CASSGGELRREQYF.

The chain has TRBV9 and TRBJ1-3, with 7 bases that match TRBD1. The CDR3 runs to 16 residues. CDR1 and CDR2 from the germline V gene are SGDLS and YYNGEE. The V segment lost 4 bases and the J segment 3 bases; nucleotides outside the gene matches: 10. The CDR3 DNA follows: TGTGCCAGCAGCCCGACAGGGCAGGGGAATGGAAACACCATATATTTT. Translating it yields CASSPTGQGNGNTIYF.